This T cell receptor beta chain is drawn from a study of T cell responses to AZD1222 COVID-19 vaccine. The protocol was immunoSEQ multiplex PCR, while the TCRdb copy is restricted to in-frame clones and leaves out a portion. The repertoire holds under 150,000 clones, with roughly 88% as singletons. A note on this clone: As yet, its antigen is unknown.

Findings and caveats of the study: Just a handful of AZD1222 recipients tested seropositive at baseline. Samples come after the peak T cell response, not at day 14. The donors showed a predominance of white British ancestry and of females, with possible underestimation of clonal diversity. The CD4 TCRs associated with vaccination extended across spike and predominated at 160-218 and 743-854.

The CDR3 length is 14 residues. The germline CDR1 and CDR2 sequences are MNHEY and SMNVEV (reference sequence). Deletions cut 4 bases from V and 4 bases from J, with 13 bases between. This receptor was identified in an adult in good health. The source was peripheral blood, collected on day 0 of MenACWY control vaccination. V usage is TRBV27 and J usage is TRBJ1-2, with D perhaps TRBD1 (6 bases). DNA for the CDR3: TGTGCCAGCAGTTCCCTGATAGGGGGCTATGGCTACACCTTC. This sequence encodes CASSSLIGGYGYTF.